This TCR beta chain appears in the sequencing data of a study of cytomegalovirus exposure and HLA in healthy donors (dated by TCRdb to about 2017). With respect to the entire study: An earlier analysis of roughly 500 of the donors reported over 250 Gb of sequence data and around 120 million unique TCR beta sequences obtained from some 170 million T cells. Roughly 300 gigabases of sequencing data and around 85 million unique TCR sequences made up an early release that covered approximately 700 HLA-typed donors. Of the roughly 400 genotyped donors, 65% to 90% were placed in the genetic ancestry cluster associated with self-reported Caucasian donors. The study aimed to test whether signatures of past pathogen exposure could be identified by cataloging public T cell receptors. Using immunosequencing, the study profiled T cell repertoires from about 610 subjects and related those repertoires to cytomegalovirus serostatus. Besides the first cohort of 666 subjects, a separate validation cohort made up of over 100 different subjects was used. To predict cytomegalovirus infection status, the study combined high-throughput TCR immunosequencing, statistical association of individual TCRs with disease status, and machine learning. A later analysis re-examined previously published TCR beta repertoires from about 670 donors and added high-resolution HLA genotyping to investigate patterns of TCR occurrence. Rather than using new phenotypic data, the later analysis identified candidate immune exposures from TCR beta sequences and from how often those sequences occurred across donors. To decide whether each TCR beta V gene segment behaved as functional or pseudogenic, an earlier analysis of fewer than 750 of the donors relied on high-throughput TCR beta sequencing. Donor age, sex, ethnicity and CMV serostatus were compiled together with the repertoire data. A later genetic analysis took genome-wide SNP genotypes for about 55% of the 666 donors and used that subset as a discovery cohort. All discovery cohort repertoires had been generated on a single sequencing platform. Class I and class II HLA loci were covered by the typing at four-digit resolution. Typing coverage differed by locus: A, B, C, DRB1 and DQB1 were typed in about 629-640 donors, DQA1 in 522, DPA1 in 600 to 610, and DPB1 in just under 490. A handful of DR-DQ haplotypes were handled as single units for association and clustering because linkage in the cohort was strong. Among about 390 genotyped donors of the cohort, an average of approximately 250,000 unique TCR beta nucleotide sequences were sequenced per donor, roughly 20% of them non-productive. Paper-wide results and their limitations: The authors suggested that the approach could potentially be generalized to other disease states and immunological phenotypes. A further reported finding was that TCR beta sequences accurately predicted the HLA-A and HLA-B alleles for most subjects in the first cohort. Immune exposure information for the cohort was limited to CMV serostatus. A later analysis associated about 16,000 TCR beta sequences with specific HLA alleles at a false discovery rate of 0.05. Compared with the approximately 600-donor mean, donors in an Asian-associated ancestry cluster had fewer N-insertions in productive TCRs, according to a later genetic analysis. HLA typing was unavailable for some donors at each locus, so association tests used only the typed subset. A group of highly shared sequence variants was considered likely to be a technical artifact of the sequencing pipeline. Some IMGT-functional V segments, including TRBV6-2 and TRBV6-3, could not be distinguished by the 87-base-pair reads and were therefore excluded. When HLA alleles, especially DR and DQ, strongly co-occurred, attributing TCR associations to individual alleles was difficult. Most TCR sequences were observed very rarely across donors, whereas some public TCRs were present in many individuals. In both the original and validation cohorts, the classifier was reported to diagnose cytomegalovirus status with high specificity and sensitivity. According to a later analysis, TCR association rates differed among HLA loci, with DRB1 alleles showing the most associated TCRs and HLA-C alleles showing the fewest. In the study, 164 TCR beta chains were listed as associated with cytomegalovirus. A later genetic analysis associated a missense DCLRE1C variant with V-gene and J-gene trimming of TCR beta chains, and an independent cohort replicated the association. In a later analysis, HLA-associated TCR beta chains showed more clonal expansion and lower generation probabilities than non-associated chains that were equally common. Most CMV-associated TCR beta chains appeared to be HLA-restricted in a later analysis, and the HLA associations seemed to be driven largely by CMV exposure. The earlier analysis of 450 to 700 of the donors excluded about 16 rarely observed V segments, including chromosome 9 orphons, because counts were too low. Linkage disequilibrium might explain the correlated functional status among segregating V segments, but an unknown experimental factor could not be ruled out. Several of the top co-occurrence clusters appeared to be linked to parvovirus B19, influenza, CMV and Epstein-Barr virus, according to a later analysis. In vitro tests confirmed that a few of the cytomegalovirus-associated TCR beta chains recognize cytomegalovirus antigens. In an earlier analysis of approximately 590 of the donors, most TCR beta V segments appeared in productive rearrangements about 90% or about 30% of the time, broadly matching IMGT annotations. Presence/absence analyses assumed roughly uniform sequencing depth across donors, an assumption that may not hold. This cohort had only TCR beta chains sequenced, and the lack of alpha or paired-chain data limited which features could be detected.

The trim is 6 bases for V and 4 bases for J, with a gap of 9 bases between the germline ends. The CDR3 goes from the cysteine to the phenylalanine over 12 residues. Just CDR3 DNA is preserved here, 36 bases in frame from base 1. Taken from the germline V gene, the CDR1 and CDR2 loops are SQVTM and ANQGSEA. Libraries came from the immunoSEQ multiplex PCR assay. For the multiplex PCR, a mixture combining 60 forward primers for TCR Vbeta segments and 13 reverse primers for TCR Jbeta segments was used. Amplification of the CDR3 region of rearranged TCR beta genes was performed with a multiplex PCR assay on genomic DNA. The amplified TCR beta libraries were sequenced on the Illumina HiSeq System as 87-base-pair reads. The authors' analysis ran thus. In a later analysis, around 80 million unique TCR beta chains were counted across the 690 or so repertoires, and around 10 million of these chains were shared by at least two donors. A nearest-neighbor algorithm error-corrected the raw reads and collapsed the reads into unique sequences, merging closely related sequences to remove PCR and sequencing errors. Alignment of CDR3 sequences to IMGT reference sequences was used to assign V, D and J gene segments. For a sequence to be retained, a match of at least six nucleotides to both a V gene segment and a J gene segment was required. A rearrangement counted as productive if the CDR3 had no stop codons and remained in frame with V and J, and every other rearrangement counted as non-productive. Following IMGT convention, CDR3 was defined as the stretch from the second conserved V-encoded cysteine up to the conserved J-encoded phenylalanine. In an earlier analysis of more than 550 of the donors, sequences lacking an unambiguous match to a single V gene segment were excluded. An earlier analysis of 587 of the donors called V segments functional above 56.7% productive rearrangements and segregating when the between-donor standard deviation exceeded 5%. A statistical classification framework was built to diagnose cytomegalovirus status from the catalog of TCR beta chain sequences. A later analysis assigned V and J genes by comparing TCR nucleotide sequences with IMGT/GENE-DB human TR gene sequences. In a later analysis, CDR3 sequences and most-parsimonious VDJ recombination scenarios were assigned using the TCRdist pipeline. In a later analysis, every TCR beta chain was defined by the combination of its CDR3 amino acid sequence and its V-gene family, and reads without a unique V-gene family were dropped. To address suspected cross-contamination and a sequencing artifact, a later analysis removed a few hundred highly shared, low-generation-probability nucleotide sequences. For each public chain, a later analysis derived a clonal expansion index from normalized ranks of inferred template counts within each repertoire. A later analysis computed generation probabilities with a VDJ recombination model fitted to out-of-frame rearrangements, and checked the results against IGoR. A later analysis scored TCR-TCR, TCR-HLA and TCR-CMV co-occurrence with hypergeometric tests, applying a repertoire-size bias correction to TCR pairs. To estimate false discovery rates, a later analysis permuted the HLA or CMV assignments 20 times. In a later analysis, co-occurring TCRs were grouped with DBSCAN, and TCRdist sequence similarity was added when clustering was performed within HLA-allele-positive subsets. Repertoires with fewer than 30,000 or more than 120,000 public chains, plus five repertoires with anomalous nucleotide sharing, were excluded from co-occurrence clustering. What TCRdb holds here is the immuneACCESS table cut down to in-frame rearrangements. Part of the clones is not present; checked against another copy, under half of the missing clones reflect an unresolved V gene, and the others are unexplained. V and J calls and clone size are given by that table; D and trimming were obtained from the DNA. The table kept for this sample lists some 71,000 clones. The biggest ten clones account for approximately 1.7% of the sample.

Concerning this clone itself: What antigen it recognizes has not been identified.

The cohort was made up of roughly 670 healthy bone marrow donors. All cohort members were sampled while nominally healthy, although unrecorded immune exposures were likely present. The donor was CMV seronegative and belonged to the group of 380 or so seronegative cohort members. A peripheral blood sample was provided by each donor, and peripheral blood mononuclear cells were used for TCR beta sequencing. The Qiagen DNeasy Blood Extraction Kit was used to extract genomic DNA from the blood cell samples. Sequencing was done on a sample of PBMCs. The receptor chain draws on TRBV29-1 and TRBJ1-4; TRBD1 might be the D gene, on 5 matching bases. The sequence was obtained from a woman in her twenties or thirties in good health and CMV-seronegative. The nucleotide sequence reads as follows: TGCAGCGTGGGGGGGTTTAATGAAAAACTGTTTTTT. Protein translation: CSVGGFNEKLFF.